Presented here are 21 T cell receptor beta chains from one specimen sequenced in a study of Ad26.COV2.S vaccination and SARS-CoV-2 variants. Repertoires were generated with immunoSEQ multiplex PCR, while TCRdb's copy carries only in-frame clones and drops some. The table lists roughly 400,000 clones, less than 95% of them singletons. Indicated treatment: roughly 20 received Ad26.COV2.S at low or high dose, single or two shots; roughly 5 received placebo; per-sample allocation not given. At day 63 after the first vaccine or placebo injection, samples were drawn. The sequencing here drew on peripheral blood, taken in a trial of Ad26.COV2.S vaccine versus placebo. The receptors stem from a person between 18 and 65 years old who received the Ad26.COV2.S COVID-19 vaccine or a placebo.

J is TRBJ2-4 and V is TRBV7-9; unclear D gene. The germline V and J ends were trimmed by 1 base and 2 bases, with 6 bases remaining between them. This CDR3 is built from 14 residues. Germline V gives CDR1 SEHNR, CDR2 FQNEAQ (reference sequence). CDR3 DNA: TGTGCCAGCAGCTTAGAAGACTCCAAAAACATTCAGTACTTC. This translates into CASSLEDSKNIQYF.

The chain uses TRBV4-3 and TRBJ2-3; TRBD2 might be the D (6 bases). The germline gives CDR1 LGHNA, CDR2 YSLEER. The germline V and J ends were trimmed by 0 bases and 2 bases, with 12 bases remaining between them. The CDR3 is 16 residues long. The CDR3 loop is CASSQEWGLTTDTQYF. The CDR3, as DNA: TGCGCCAGCAGCCAAGAGTGGGGACTTACCACAGATACGCAGTATTTT.

The gene calls are TRBV7-2 and TRBJ2-7, with 13 bases lining up with TRBD2. There are 16 residues in the CDR3. V gave up 1 base and J gave up 7 bases; unmatched junction bases: 7. CDR1 is SGHTA, CDR2 FQGNSA, per germline. The CDR3 sequence is CASSLVRTSGSQEQYF. CDR3 DNA: TGTGCCAGCAGCTTAGTCAGGACTAGCGGGAGTCAAGAGCAGTACTTC.

The rearrangement links TRBV7-8 to TRBJ1-1; TRBD1 matches 7 bases. This CDR3 spans 16 amino acids. Germline CDR1 SGHVS, CDR2 FQNEAQ. Losses at the gene ends were 5 bases for V and 6 bases for J; bases not matched to a gene: 15. Here the CDR3 reads CASSTGVAGYFSEAFF. CDR3 bases: TGTGCCAGCAGCACAGGGGTAGCCGGGTACTTCTCTGAAGCTTTCTTT.

The chain joins TRBV11-2 to TRBJ2-7; D may be TRBD1 (5 bases). Germline CDR1 is SGHAT and CDR2 is FQNNGV. V was shortened by 1 base and J by 2 bases, with 9 bases between the two germline ends. The CDR3 runs to 14 residues. The CDR3 DNA reads TGTGCCAGCAGCTTAGTTCAGGGAACCTACGAGCAGTACTTC. Its translation: CASSLVQGTYEQYF.

The V gene is TRBV27, the J gene TRBJ2-2; tentative D call: TRBD1 (5 bases). V lost 6 bases and J 5 bases, leaving 10 bases between the germline ends. The CDR3 has 13 residues. The germline V gene has CDR1 MNHEY and CDR2 SMNVEV (reference sequence). This CDR3 reads CASRWTITGELFF. Written as DNA, the CDR3 is TGTGCCAGCAGATGGACAATTACCGGGGAGCTGTTTTTT.

The chain couples TRBV30 to TRBJ2-7; D is possibly TRBD1 or TRBD2 (5 bases each). Germline CDR1 and CDR2: GTSNPN and SVGIG (reference sequence). The CDR3 has 14 amino acids. V dropped 4 bases and J dropped 3 bases, with 16 bases sitting between them. CDR3 amino acids: CAWKYGATYYEQYF. CDR3 DNA sequence: TGTGCCTGGAAGTACGGGGCGACTTACTACGAGCAGTACTTC.

The chain has TRBV28 and TRBJ1-6; 7 bases match TRBD1. The V gene's germline CDR1 is MDHEN and CDR2 SYDVKM. With 4 bases clipped from V and 4 bases from J, the junction kept 7 bases outside the gene matches. This CDR3 is built from 16 residues. Written as DNA, the CDR3 is TGTGCCAGCAGTTCCCGGACAGGAAATTATAATTCACCCCTCCACTTT. Translating it yields CASSSRTGNYNSPLHF.

The chain uses TRBV2 and TRBJ2-3, with D tentatively TRBD2 (5 bases). The CDR3 has 14 amino acids. Per the germline V gene, CDR1 is SNHLY and CDR2 is FYNNEI. V lost 2 bases to trimming and J lost 0 bases, with 6 bases between them. Here the CDR3 reads CASSELASTDTQYF. In DNA form, the CDR3 reads TGTGCCAGCAGTGAACTAGCTAGCACAGATACGCAGTATTTT.

The chain joins TRBV7-9 to TRBJ2-5; D perhaps matches TRBD2 (6 bases). This CDR3 is 16 amino acids long. Trimming removed 1 base at V and 5 bases at J, with 17 bases between. Germline CDR1 is SEHNR and CDR2 is FQNEAQ (reference sequence). The CDR3 nucleotides read TGTGCCAGCAGCTTAGGAGTCGGGGGAGCGCAGGAGACCCAGTACTTC. This codes for CASSLGVGGAQETQYF.

This clone has a single count. The chain has TRBV6-1 and TRBJ2-1, with D maybe TRBD2 (5 bases). V lost 2 bases, J lost 3 bases, and 14 bases lay in between. Germline V gene sequence: CDR1 MNHNS, CDR2 SASEGT. The CDR3 spans 16 residues. CDR3 coding DNA: TGTGCCAGCAGTGAAATTAGGCCTGGAGGCTACAATGAGCAGTTCTTC. Residues: CASSEIRPGGYNEQFF.

This clone appeared a single time. J is TRBJ1-2 and V is TRBV12-3 or TRBV12-4; TRBD1 agrees at 9 bases. The V and J ends lost 5 bases and 8 bases, in that order; junction bases with no gene match: 3. This CDR3 has 12 residues. CDR3 DNA sequence: TGTGCCAGCAGTGTGACAGGGGGAGGCTACACCTTC. It encodes CASSVTGGGYTF.

This chain connects TRBV14 to TRBJ1-6; D might be TRBD1 (5 bases). The CDR3 has 15 residues. The germline V gene encodes CDR1 SGHDN and CDR2 FVKESK. Trimming left V 2 bases short and J 9 bases short, with 14 bases between. The CDR3 loop reads CASSQILGTSSPLHF. CDR3 bases: TGTGCCAGCAGCCAAATCTTGGGGACTTCTTCACCCCTCCACTTT. Based on the CDR3 plus reference TRBV14 and TRBJ1-6, the full variable domain is EAGVTQFPSHSVIEKGQTVTLRCDPISGHDNLYWYRRVMGKEIKFLLHFVKESKQDESGMPNNRFLAERTGGTYSTLKVQPAELEDSGVYFCASSQILGTSSPLHFGNGTRLTVT.

This chain links TRBV5-6 with TRBJ2-7; D is ambiguous. V was clipped by 3 bases and J by 6 bases, with 10 bases between them. This CDR3 contains 12 residues. Germline V lookup: CDR1 SGHDT, CDR2 YYEEEE. The CDR3 DNA reads as TGTGCCAGCAGCTACGGGTCCAGCGAGCAGTACTTC. It codes for CASSYGSSEQYF.

This chain uses TRBV29-1 with TRBJ2-1, with 8 bases identical to TRBD2. Germline CDR1 and CDR2: SQVTM and ANQGSEA. V was clipped by 6 bases and J by 1 base; unmatched bases: 8. The CDR3 has 15 amino acids. The CDR3 loop is CSVLGGGSSYNEQFF. The DNA of the CDR3 is TGCAGCGTCCTCGGGGGGGGTAGTTCCTACAATGAGCAGTTCTTC.

This chain joins TRBV28 and TRBJ2-5; D possibly matches TRBD1 or TRBD2 (6 bases each). Trimming pared 6 bases from V and 5 bases from J, leaving 16 bases between. This CDR3 has 14 residues. The germline V gene has CDR1 MDHEN and CDR2 SYDVKM. This CDR3 reads CASRLQGGRETQYF. In DNA form, the CDR3 reads TGTGCCAGCAGGCTACAGGGAGGCAGGGAGACCCAGTACTTC.

V usage is TRBV5-4 and J usage is TRBJ2-7; 8 nucleotides align to TRBD1. Losses at the gene ends were 4 bases for V and 5 bases for J; bases not matched to a gene: 8. The CDR3 has 14 amino acids. Germline V lookup: CDR1 SGHNT, CDR2 YYREEE (reference sequence). CDR3 sequence (DNA): TGTGCCAGCAGCACAGGACAGGGCGGCGACGAGCAGTACTTC. Encoded protein: CASSTGQGGDEQYF.

The chain is built from TRBV11-3 and TRBJ2-1; 12 bases map to TRBD2. CDR3 length equals 16 residues. Germline values: CDR1 SGHNT, CDR2 YENEEA. V gave up 5 bases and J gave up 2 bases; unmatched junction bases: 4. The CDR3, as DNA: TGTGCCAGCAGCCCCCGGACTAGCGGGACCTACAATGAGCAGTTCTTC. It encodes CASSPRTSGTYNEQFF.

This chain connects TRBV28 to TRBJ2-7; the D gene is possibly TRBD2 (5 bases). Trimming pared 7 bases from V and 2 bases from J, leaving 12 bases between. The CDR3 length is 13 residues. Germline V CDR1 and CDR2: MDHEN, SYDVKM. The CDR3 here is CASNGIRPYEQYF. The CDR3 region has the DNA TGTGCCAGCAACGGGATTCGGCCCTACGAGCAGTACTTC.

This chain connects TRBV9 to TRBJ1-1; 9 nucleotides match TRBD1. This CDR3 contains 14 residues. Germline V gene data show CDR1 as SGDLS and CDR2 as YYNGEE. The V gene end was trimmed by 3 bases and the J gene end by 2 bases; junction bases not matched to a gene: 2. The CDR3 is CASSEGQGNTEAFF. As DNA, the CDR3 is TGTGCCAGCAGCGAGGGACAGGGAAACACTGAAGCTTTCTTT.

This chain uses TRBV27 with TRBJ2-7; possible D gene TRBD1, 6 bases. The CDR3 covers 13 residues. V was shortened by 2 bases and J by 5 bases, with 10 bases between the two germline ends. The V gene's germline CDR1 is MNHEY and CDR2 SMNVEV (reference sequence). CDR3 sequence: CASSLRAGDEQYF. The CDR3 bases are TGTGCCAGCAGTTTAAGGGCAGGGGACGAGCAGTACTTC.